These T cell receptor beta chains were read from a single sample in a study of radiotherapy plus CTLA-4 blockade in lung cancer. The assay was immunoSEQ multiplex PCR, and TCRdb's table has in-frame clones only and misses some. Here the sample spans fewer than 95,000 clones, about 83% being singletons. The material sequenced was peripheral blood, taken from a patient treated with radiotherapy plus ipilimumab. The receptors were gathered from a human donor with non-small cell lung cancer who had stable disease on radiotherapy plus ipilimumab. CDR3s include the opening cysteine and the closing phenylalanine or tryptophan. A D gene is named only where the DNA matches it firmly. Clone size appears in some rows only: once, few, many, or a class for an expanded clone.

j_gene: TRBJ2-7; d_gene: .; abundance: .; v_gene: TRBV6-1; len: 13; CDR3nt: TGTGCCAGCAGTGAATCGCACTCCTACGAGCAGTACTTC; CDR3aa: CASSESHSYEQYF
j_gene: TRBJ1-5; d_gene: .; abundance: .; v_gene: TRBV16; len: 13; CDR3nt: TGTGCCAGCAGCCAACAGGAAAATCAGCCCCAGCATTTT; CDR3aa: CASSQQENQPQHF
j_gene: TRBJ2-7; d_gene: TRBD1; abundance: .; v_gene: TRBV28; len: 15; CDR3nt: TGTGCCAGCAGTGCTACAGGGGTCTCAAACTACGAGCAGTACTTC; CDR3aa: CASSATGVSNYEQYF
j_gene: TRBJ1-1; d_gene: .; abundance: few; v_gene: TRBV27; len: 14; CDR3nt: TGTGCCAGCCAAGCTTACAAGGGGAACACTGAAGCTTTCTTT; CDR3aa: CASQAYKGNTEAFF
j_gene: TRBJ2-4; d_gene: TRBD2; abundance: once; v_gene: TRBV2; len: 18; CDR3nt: TGTGCCAGCAGTGATAGCGGGAGGGCCGGAGGGGCCAAAAACATTCAGTACTTC; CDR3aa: CASSDSGRAGGAKNIQYF
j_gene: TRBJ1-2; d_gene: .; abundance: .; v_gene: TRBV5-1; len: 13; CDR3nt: TGCGCCAGCAGCCGCGGGGATAACTATGGCTACACCTTC; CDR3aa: CASSRGDNYGYTF
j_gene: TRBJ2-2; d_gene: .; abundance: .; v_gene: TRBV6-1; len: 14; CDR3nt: TGTGCCATCTCGCGCCTTTTAGGGGTCGGGGAGCTGTTTTTT; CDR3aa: CAISRLLGVGELFF
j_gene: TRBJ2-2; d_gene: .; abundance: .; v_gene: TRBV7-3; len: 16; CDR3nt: TGTGCCAGCAGCCCACTACCTAGGTCCGGCACCGGGGAGCTGTTTTTT; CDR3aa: CASSPLPRSGTGELFF
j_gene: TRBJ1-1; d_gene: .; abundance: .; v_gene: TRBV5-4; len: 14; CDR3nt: TGTGCCAGCACTGCGGGGCAGGGGCGAACTGAAGCTTTCTTT; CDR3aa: CASTAGQGRTEAFF
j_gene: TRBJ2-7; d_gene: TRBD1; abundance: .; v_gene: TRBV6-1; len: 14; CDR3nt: TGTGCCAGCAGAAACGGACAGGGGGCCTACGAGCAGTACTTC; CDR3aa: CASRNGQGAYEQYF
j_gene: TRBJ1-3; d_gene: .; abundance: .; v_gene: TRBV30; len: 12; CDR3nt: TGTGCCTGGAGTGTATTTCCAAACACCATATATTTT; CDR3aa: CAWSVFPNTIYF
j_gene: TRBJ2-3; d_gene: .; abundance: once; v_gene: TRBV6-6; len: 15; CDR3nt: TGTGCCAGCAGTCGCGGACTTAAGTCCTCAGATACGCAGTATTTT; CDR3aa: CASSRGLKSSDTQYF
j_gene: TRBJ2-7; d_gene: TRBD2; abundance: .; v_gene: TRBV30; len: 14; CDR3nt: TGTGCCTGGATACTAGCGGGAGTTGTCGACGAGCAGTACTTC; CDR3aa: CAWILAGVVDEQYF
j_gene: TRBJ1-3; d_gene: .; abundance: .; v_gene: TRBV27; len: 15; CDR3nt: TGTGCCAGCAGTTTGGGGGGGTTCGCTGGAAACACCATATATTTT; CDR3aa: CASSLGGFAGNTIYF
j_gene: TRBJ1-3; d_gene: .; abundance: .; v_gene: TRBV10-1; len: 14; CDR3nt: TGCGCCAGCAGTGAAGCCAGAACTGGAAACACCATATATTTT; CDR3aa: CASSEARTGNTIYF
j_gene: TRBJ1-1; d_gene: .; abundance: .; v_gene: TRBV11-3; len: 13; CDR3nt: TGTGCCAGCAGCTTAGATCGGGGGGGTGAAGCTTTCTTT; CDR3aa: CASSLDRGGEAFF
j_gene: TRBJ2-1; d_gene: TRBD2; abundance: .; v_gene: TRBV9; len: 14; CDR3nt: TGTGCCAGCAGCGTGGCTAGCGGGGGCAATGAGCAGTTCTTC; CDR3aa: CASSVASGGNEQFF
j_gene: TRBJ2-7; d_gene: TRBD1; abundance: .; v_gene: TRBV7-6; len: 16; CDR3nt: TGTGCCAGCAGCTTAGCCTCAGGACAGGGTGCCTACGAGCAGTACTTC; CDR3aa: CASSLASGQGAYEQYF